This T cell receptor beta chain was captured in a study of shared clonotypes between healthy human individuals. J gave up 6 bases and V 2 bases, and 7 bases lay outside the gene matches. CDR1 is SNHLY, CDR2 FYNNEI, per germline. CDR3 length: 16 amino acids. Measured with immunoSEQ multiplex PCR; TCRdb has only the in-frame clones, and not every one. The sample records 980,000 or so clones, approximately 80% being singletons. The specimen sequenced was memory CD4+ T cells sorted from blood. This sample's subset: CD45RA-negative fraction. The TCR sequence derives from a man younger than 35 in good health. The genes are TRBV2 and TRBJ2-2; 9 bases line up with TRBD1. The CDR3: CASSETGQGNAGELFF. The CDR3 nucleotides read TGTGCCAGCAGTGAAACGGGACAGGGTAATGCCGGGGAGCTGTTTTTT. The variable domain in full, with the rest retrieved from reference TRBV2 and TRBJ2-2, is EPEVTQTPSHQVTQMGQEVILRCVPISNHLYFYWYRQILGQKVEFLVSFYNNEISEKSEIFDDQFSVERPDGSNFTLKIRSTKLEDSAMYFCASSETGQGNAGELFFGEGSRLTVL.